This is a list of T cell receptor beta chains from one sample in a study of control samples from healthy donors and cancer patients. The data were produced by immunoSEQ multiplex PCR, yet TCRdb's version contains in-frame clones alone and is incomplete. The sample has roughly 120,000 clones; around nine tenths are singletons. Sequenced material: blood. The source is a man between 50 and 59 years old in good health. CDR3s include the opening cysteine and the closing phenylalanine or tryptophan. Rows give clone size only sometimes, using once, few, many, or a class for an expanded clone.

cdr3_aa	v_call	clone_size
CASSPTDNQPQHF	TRBV7-3	once
CSAREANEQFF	TRBV29-1	.
CASSLLTGTSGYEQYF	TRBV14	once
CASSPPTGYQETQYF	TRBV6-6	.
CASTPPGPTSSYNEQFF	TRBV10-2	.
CATSDGTEYSNQPQHF	TRBV24-1	.
CASSRTGAAYNEQFF	TRBV2	once
CASSPESSYNSPLHF	TRBV7-9	.
CASSSGLAGDVETQYF	TRBV28	.
CASTPRTNLAQTQYF	TRBV3-1/TRBV3-2	few
CATSEPGRQPQHF	TRBV24-1	once
CASRAGTSGGVSTDTQYF	TRBV2	.
CTSSQHFRTIGIDTEAFF	TRBV1	.
CASSPEFSYGYTF	TRBV5-1	once
CASARPFSYEQYF	TRBV28	.
CASSEQGGQGGNTIYF	TRBV6-1	.
CATRYGETQYF	TRBV7-7	.
CASSQASTRQETQYF	TRBV4-2	.
CASRNRHEVDQPQHF	TRBV2	.
CASSNGLRQNTEAFF	TRBV7-9	.
CASSQANTEAFF	TRBV14	.
CATSRQTGIGTDTQYF	TRBV15	.
CASTFSGQGETTF	TRBV28	.
CASSHQWAGGFSGANVLTF	TRBV23-1	.
CASSPQGTSSYEQYF	TRBV18	.
CASRPGLASIYEQYF	TRBV27	once
CASSESGTDEKLFF	TRBV6-1	.
CASSFQQSGTGVHEQFF	TRBV7-3	few
CASGGQTYEQYF	TRBV19	once
CASSNRDSNQPQHF	TRBV5-1	.
CASSAGGEMNTEAFF	TRBV21-1	once